This T cell receptor beta chain was found in a study of CD8 T cells in ankylosing spondylitis. This clonotype came up a few times. No antigen is known for it. The authors made TCR beta libraries by quantitative 5'-RACE with molecular barcodes. TCRdb recomputed calls from the 5' RACE reads with MiXCR, one row per CDR3 protein. The sample shows some 400,000 distinct CDR3 sequences, under 25% of them seen only once. Deletions cut 4 bases from V and 5 bases from J, with 11 bases between. Germline loops: CDR1 LGHDT, CDR2 YNNKEL (reference sequence). The CDR3 loop spans 13 amino acids. Study-wide findings and caveats: Significantly higher representation of disease-linked clones was reported for matched ankylosing spondylitis synovial fluid. Among TCR beta sequences, a motif of fewer than 10 highly homologous variants appeared characteristic of ankylosing spondylitis blood. Past research had described some motif variants in reactive arthritis synovial fluid and blood.

This clonotype was obtained from a male donor with ankylosing spondylitis. V and J are TRBV3-1 and TRBJ1-1; D unclear. Sequencing was done on a sample of blood, either unsorted or a sorted T cell fraction (not recorded which). CDR3 residues: CASSPGSWTEAFF. DNA for the CDR3: TGTGCCAGCAGCCCGGGGTCGTGGACTGAAGCTTTCTTT.